The entry below gives a single T cell receptor (beta chain) sequence along with its context. Between the trimmed V and J ends, which lost 4 bases and 2 bases, there was a span of 12 bases. The CDR3 is made up of 14 amino acids. The V gene's germline CDR1 is MNHEY and CDR2 SMNVEV (reference sequence). The data derive from a study of OX40 agonist ivuxolimab in advanced cancers. Study-level information: Three individuals attained partial responses, comprising one hepatocellular carcinoma case and two cutaneous melanoma cases.

Sequencing was performed with immunoSEQ multiplex PCR; in TCRdb, only in-frame clones are kept and a portion is missing. The table has under 55,000 clones, over 80% seen once. The chain links TRBV27 to TRBJ2-7; D gene ambiguous. Sequences were derived from CD4+ or CD8+ T cells sorted from blood, sampled in a trial of the OX40 agonist ivuxolimab. The origin of this receptor is an adult with an advanced solid tumor such as melanoma, head and neck, liver or kidney cancer. In DNA, the CDR3 is TGTGCCAGCAGTTCCCCCCCCATAGCCTACGAGCAGTACTTC. The encoded protein is CASSSPPIAYEQYF.